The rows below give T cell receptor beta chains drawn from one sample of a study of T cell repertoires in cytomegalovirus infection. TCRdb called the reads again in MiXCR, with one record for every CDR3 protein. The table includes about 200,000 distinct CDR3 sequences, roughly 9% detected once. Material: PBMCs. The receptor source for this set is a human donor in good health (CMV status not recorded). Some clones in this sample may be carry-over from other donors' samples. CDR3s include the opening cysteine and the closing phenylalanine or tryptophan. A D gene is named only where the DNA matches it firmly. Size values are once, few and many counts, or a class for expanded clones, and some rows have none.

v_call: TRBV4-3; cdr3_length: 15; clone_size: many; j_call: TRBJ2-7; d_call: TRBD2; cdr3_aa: CASSQEREWGYEQYF; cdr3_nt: TGCGCCAGCAGCCAAGAGCGGGAGTGGGGCTACGAGCAGTACTTC
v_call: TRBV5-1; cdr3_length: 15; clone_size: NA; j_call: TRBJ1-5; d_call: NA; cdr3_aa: CASSWGGELNQPQHF; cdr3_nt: TGCGCCAGCAGCTGGGGGGGGGAGCTGAATCAGCCCCAGCATTTT
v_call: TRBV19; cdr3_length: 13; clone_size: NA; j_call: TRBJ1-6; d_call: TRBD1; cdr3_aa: CASRDRGNSPLHF; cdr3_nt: TGTGCCAGTAGGGACAGGGGGAACTCACCCCTCCACTTT
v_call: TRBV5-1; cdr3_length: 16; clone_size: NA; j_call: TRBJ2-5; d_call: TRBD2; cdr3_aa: CASSGKTSGLQETQYF; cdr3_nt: TGCGCCAGCAGCGGGAAGACTAGCGGGCTTCAAGAGACCCAGTACTTC
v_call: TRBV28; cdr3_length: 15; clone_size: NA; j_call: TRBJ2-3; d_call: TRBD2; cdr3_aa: CASSPGLGVADTQYF; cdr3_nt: TGTGCCAGCAGTCCCGGACTAGGGGTCGCAGATACGCAGTATTTT
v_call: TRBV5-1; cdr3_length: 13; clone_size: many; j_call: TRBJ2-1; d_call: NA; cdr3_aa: CASSQLTSGEQFF; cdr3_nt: TGCGCCAGCAGCCAACTAACAAGCGGTGAGCAGTTCTTC
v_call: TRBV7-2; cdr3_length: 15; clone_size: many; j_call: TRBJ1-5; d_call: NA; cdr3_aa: CASSLSAALNQPQHF; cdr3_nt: TGTGCCAGCAGTCTTTCGGCAGCGCTTAATCAGCCCCAGCATTTT
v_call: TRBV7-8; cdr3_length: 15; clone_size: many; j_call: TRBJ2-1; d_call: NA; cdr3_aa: CASSHDRVGGNEQFF; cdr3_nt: TGTGCCAGCAGCCATGACAGGGTCGGGGGCAATGAGCAGTTCTTC
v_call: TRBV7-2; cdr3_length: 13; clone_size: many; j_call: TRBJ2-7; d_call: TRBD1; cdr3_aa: CASGRDRAREQYF; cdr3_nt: TGTGCCAGCGGCCGGGACAGGGCGAGAGAGCAGTACTTC
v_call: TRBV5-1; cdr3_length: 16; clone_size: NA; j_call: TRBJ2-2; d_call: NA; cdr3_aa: CASSLLSGREAGELFF; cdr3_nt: TGCGCCAGCAGCTTGTTATCTGGGAGAGAGGCCGGGGAGCTGTTTTTT
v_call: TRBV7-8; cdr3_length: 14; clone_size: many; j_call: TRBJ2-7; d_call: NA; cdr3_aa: CASSFGRQGYEQYF; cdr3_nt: TGTGCCAGCAGCTTTGGTCGGCAGGGCTACGAGCAGTACTTC
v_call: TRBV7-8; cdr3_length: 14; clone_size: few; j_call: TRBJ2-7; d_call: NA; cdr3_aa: CASTPKRGIYEQYF; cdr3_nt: TGTGCCAGCACCCCAAAGAGGGGGATCTACGAGCAGTACTTC
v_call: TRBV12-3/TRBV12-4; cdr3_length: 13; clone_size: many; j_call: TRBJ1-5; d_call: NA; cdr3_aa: CASSSIANQPQHF; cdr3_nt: TGTGCCAGCAGCTCCATAGCAAATCAGCCCCAGCATTTT
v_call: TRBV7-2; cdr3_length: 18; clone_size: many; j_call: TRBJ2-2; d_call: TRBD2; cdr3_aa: CASSRGLAGGTAPGELFF; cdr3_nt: TGTGCCAGCAGCCGGGGACTAGCGGGGGGCACCGCACCCGGGGAGCTGTTTTTT
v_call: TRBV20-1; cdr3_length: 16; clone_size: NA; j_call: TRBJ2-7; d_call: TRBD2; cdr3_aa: CSASRAGGLVRAEQYF; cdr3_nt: TGCAGTGCTAGTCGGGCGGGAGGTCTGGTACGGGCCGAGCAGTACTTC
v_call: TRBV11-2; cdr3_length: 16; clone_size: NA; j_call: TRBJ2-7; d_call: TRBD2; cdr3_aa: CASSHPSRWTRRGQYF; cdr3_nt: TGTGCCAGCAGCCATCCGTCCAGGTGGACTAGACGAGGGCAGTACTTC
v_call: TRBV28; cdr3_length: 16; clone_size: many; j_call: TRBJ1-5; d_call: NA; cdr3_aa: CASRDAKAGYNQPQHF; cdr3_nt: TGTGCCAGCAGGGACGCGAAGGCGGGATACAATCAGCCCCAGCATTTT
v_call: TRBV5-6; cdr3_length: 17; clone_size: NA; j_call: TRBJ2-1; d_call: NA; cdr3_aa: CASSSVAGGNPYNEQFF; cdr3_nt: TGTGCCAGCAGCTCTGTCGCGGGCGGGAACCCCTACAATGAGCAGTTCTTC
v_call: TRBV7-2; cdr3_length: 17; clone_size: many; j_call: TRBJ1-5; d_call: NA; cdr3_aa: CASSLDSGQGAGQPQHF; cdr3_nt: TGTGCCAGCAGCTTAGACTCGGGGCAGGGAGCCGGGCAGCCCCAGCATTTT
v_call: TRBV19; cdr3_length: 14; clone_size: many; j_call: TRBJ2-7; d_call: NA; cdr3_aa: CASSPWFDPLEQYF; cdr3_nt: TGTGCCAGTAGTCCCTGGTTTGACCCCCTCGAGCAGTACTTC
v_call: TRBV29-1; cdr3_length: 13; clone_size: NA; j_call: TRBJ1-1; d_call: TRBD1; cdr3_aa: CSVDRAGGTEAFF; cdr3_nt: TGCAGCGTGGACAGGGCAGGAGGCACTGAAGCTTTCTTT
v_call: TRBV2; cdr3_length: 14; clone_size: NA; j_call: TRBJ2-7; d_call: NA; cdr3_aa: CASSETGLGYEQYF; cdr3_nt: TGTGCCAGCAGTGAAACGGGGTTAGGCTACGAGCAGTACTTC
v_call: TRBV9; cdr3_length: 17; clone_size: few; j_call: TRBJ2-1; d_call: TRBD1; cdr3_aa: CASSAPARDRANNEQFF; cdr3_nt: TGTGCCAGCAGCGCCCCGGCCCGGGACAGGGCGAACAATGAGCAGTTCTTC
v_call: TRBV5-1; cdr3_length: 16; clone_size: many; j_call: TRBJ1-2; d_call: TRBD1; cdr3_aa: CASSLDGTGGRGGYTF; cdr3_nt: TGCGCCAGCAGCTTGGATGGGACAGGGGGAAGAGGCGGCTACACCTTC
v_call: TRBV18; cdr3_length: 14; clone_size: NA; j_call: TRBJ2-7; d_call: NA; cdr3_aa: CASSPGGSFNEQYF; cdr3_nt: TGTGCCAGCTCACCAGGAGGGAGCTTCAACGAGCAGTACTTC
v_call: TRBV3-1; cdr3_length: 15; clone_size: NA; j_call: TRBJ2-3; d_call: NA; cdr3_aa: CASSQDPAARDTQYF; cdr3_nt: TGTGCCAGCAGCCAAGATCCGGCTGCCCGTGATACGCAGTATTTT
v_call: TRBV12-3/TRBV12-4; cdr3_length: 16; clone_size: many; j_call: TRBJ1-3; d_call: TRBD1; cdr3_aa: CASSRNRGLSGNTIYF; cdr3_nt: TGTGCCAGCAGCCGTAACAGGGGCCTCTCTGGAAACACCATATATTTT
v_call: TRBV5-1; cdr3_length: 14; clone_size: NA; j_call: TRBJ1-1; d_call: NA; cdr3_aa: CASSLTPGNTEAFF; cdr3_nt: TGCGCCAGCAGCTTAACACCCGGGAACACTGAAGCTTTCTTT
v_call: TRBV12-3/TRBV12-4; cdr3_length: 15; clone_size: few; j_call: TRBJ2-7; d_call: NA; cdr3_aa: CASSSTGRDPYEQYF; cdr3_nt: TGTGCCAGCAGTTCAACTGGCAGGGATCCCTACGAGCAGTACTTC
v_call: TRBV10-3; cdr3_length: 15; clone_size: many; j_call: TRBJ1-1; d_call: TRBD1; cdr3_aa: CAITPRTGGFTEAFF; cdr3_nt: TGTGCCATCACGCCGAGGACAGGGGGTTTCACTGAAGCTTTCTTT
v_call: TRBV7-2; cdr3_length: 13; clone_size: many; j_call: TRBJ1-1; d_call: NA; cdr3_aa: CASSLDPGAEAFF; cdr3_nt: TGTGCCAGCAGCTTAGATCCGGGGGCTGAAGCTTTCTTT
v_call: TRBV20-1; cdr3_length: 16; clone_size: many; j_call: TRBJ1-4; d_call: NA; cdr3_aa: CSARARRPDSNEKLFF; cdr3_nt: TGCAGTGCTAGAGCCCGGAGGCCCGATTCTAATGAAAAACTGTTTTTT
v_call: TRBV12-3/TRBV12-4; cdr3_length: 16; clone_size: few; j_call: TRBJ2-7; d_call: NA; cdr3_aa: CASSFPERTGSYEQYF; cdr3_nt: TGTGCCAGCAGTTTCCCCGAGAGGACGGGTTCCTACGAGCAGTACTTC
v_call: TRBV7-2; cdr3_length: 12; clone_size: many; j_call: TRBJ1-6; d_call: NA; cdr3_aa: CASSLLAGPTHF; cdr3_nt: TGTGCCAGCAGCTTATTGGCAGGCCCAACACACTTT
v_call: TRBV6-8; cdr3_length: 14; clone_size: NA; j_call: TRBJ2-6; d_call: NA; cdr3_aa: CASRAGPGANVLTF; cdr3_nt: TGTGCCAGCAGGGCAGGCCCTGGGGCCAACGTCCTGACTTTC
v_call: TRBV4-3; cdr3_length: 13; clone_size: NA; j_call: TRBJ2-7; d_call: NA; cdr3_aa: CASSHGYEGEQYF; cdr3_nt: TGCGCCAGCAGCCATGGTTACGAGGGCGAGCAGTACTTC
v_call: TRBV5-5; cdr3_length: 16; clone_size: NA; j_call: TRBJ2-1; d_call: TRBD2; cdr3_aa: CASSWESGTSLNEQFF; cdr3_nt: TGTGCCAGCAGCTGGGAATCCGGGACTAGCTTGAATGAGCAGTTCTTC
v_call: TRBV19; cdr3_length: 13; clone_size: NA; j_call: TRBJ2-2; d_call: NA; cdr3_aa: CATLVSNTGELFF; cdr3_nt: TGTGCCACCTTGGTCTCGAACACCGGGGAGCTGTTTTTT
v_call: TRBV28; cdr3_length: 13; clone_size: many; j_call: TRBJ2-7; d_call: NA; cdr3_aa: CASSKLTGYEQYF; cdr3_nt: TGTGCCAGCAGCAAGCTTACGGGCTACGAGCAGTACTTC
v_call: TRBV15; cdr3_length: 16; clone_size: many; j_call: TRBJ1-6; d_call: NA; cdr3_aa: CATSRERTGIGSPLHF; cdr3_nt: TGTGCCACCAGCAGAGAGAGAACAGGGATCGGTTCACCCCTCCACTTT
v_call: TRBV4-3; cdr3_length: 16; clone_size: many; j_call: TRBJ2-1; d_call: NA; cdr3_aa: CASSQDMESSYNEQFF; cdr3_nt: TGCGCCAGCAGCCAAGATATGGAGAGCTCCTACAATGAGCAGTTCTTC
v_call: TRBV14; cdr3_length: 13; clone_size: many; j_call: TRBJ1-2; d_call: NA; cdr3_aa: CASSQRQGRGYTF; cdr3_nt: TGTGCCAGCAGCCAGCGGCAGGGTCGGGGCTACACCTTC
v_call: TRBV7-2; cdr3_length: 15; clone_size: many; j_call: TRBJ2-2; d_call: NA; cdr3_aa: CASSQIVQNTGELFF; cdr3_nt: TGTGCCAGCAGCCAGATCGTACAGAACACCGGGGAGCTGTTTTTT
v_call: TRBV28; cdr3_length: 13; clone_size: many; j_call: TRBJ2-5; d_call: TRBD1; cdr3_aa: CASRAGGPETQYF; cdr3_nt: TGTGCCAGTCGTGCAGGGGGCCCGGAGACCCAGTACTTC
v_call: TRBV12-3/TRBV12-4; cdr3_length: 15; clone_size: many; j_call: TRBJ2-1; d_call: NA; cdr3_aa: CASSLPLVSYNEQFF; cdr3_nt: TGTGCCAGCAGCCTCCCCCTAGTCTCCTACAATGAGCAGTTCTTC
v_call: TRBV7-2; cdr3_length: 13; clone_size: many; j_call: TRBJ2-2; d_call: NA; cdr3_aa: CASSFLGGGELFF; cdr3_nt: TGTGCCAGCAGCTTCCTCGGCGGCGGGGAGCTGTTTTTT
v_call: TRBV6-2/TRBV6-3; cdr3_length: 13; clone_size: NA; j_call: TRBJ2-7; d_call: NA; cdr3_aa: CASSYEGDYEQYF; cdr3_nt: TGTGCCAGCAGTTATGAGGGGGATTACGAGCAGTACTTC
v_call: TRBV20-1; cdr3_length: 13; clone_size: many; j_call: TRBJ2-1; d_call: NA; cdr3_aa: CSASLVTYNEQFF; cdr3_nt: TGCAGTGCTAGCCTAGTTACCTACAATGAGCAGTTCTTC
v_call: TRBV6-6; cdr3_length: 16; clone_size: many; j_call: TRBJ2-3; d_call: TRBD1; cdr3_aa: CASSPGQGLYTDTQYF; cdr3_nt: TGTGCCAGCAGTCCCGGACAGGGCCTCTACACAGATACGCAGTATTTT
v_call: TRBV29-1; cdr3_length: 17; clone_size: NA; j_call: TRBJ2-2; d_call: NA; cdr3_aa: CSVEDNGGGASTGELFF; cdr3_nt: TGCAGCGTTGAAGATAATGGGGGGGGGGCAAGCACCGGGGAGCTGTTTTTT
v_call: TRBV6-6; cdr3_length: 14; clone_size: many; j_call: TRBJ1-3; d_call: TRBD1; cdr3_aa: CASNTGARGNTIYF; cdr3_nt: TGTGCCAGCAACACAGGGGCAAGAGGAAACACCATATATTTT